This TCR beta chain stems from a study of cytomegalovirus exposure and HLA in healthy donors. The PCR made use of 60 Vbeta and 13 Jbeta primers. Using immunoSEQ multiplex PCR, the repertoire was profiled, and TCRdb retains in-frame clones only, with some absent. The sample consists of 65,000 to 85,000 clones, around two thirds of them appearing once. J was trimmed by 2 bases and V by 6 bases; bases with no gene match: 25. The germline V gene encodes CDR1 MDHEN and CDR2 SYDVKM. CDR3 size: 21 residues. This clonotype was obtained from a man in his fifties or sixties in good health and CMV-seropositive. The J gene is TRBJ2-5, the V gene TRBV28; TRBD1 aligns across 9 bases. Sequenced input: PBMCs. The CDR3 coding sequence is TGTGCCAGCAGCCGGTTCAACTTCCAGACAGGGGGGTGGGTCGGGCAAGAGACCCAGTACTTC. Residues: CASSRFNFQTGGWVGQETQYF.